This T cell receptor (beta chain) was found in a study of regulatory dendritic cells for organ transplantation. The data were produced by immunoSEQ multiplex PCR, yet TCRdb's version contains in-frame clones alone and is incomplete. The table records under 30,000 clones, 60% to 80% of them present only once. CDR1 and CDR2 from the germline V gene are KGHSH and LQKENI. This CDR3 region has 16 residues. The V segment lost 2 bases and the J segment 5 bases; nucleotides outside the gene matches: 11. The clonotype comes from a human donor in good health. The rearrangement joins TRBV18 to TRBJ1-1; 7 positions match TRBD1. The sequencing sample was made of memory CD4+ T cells from blood. Subset indicated: CD45RO+ memory T cells. The CDR3 nucleotides are TGTGCCAGCTCACCAAGGTTGGCAGGGGGGGAAACTGAAGCTTTCTTT. Translated: CASSPRLAGGETEAFF.